A selection of T cell receptor beta chains follows, all from one sample in a study of PD-1 blockade in classical Hodgkin lymphoma. This table comes from immunoSEQ multiplex PCR, and its TCRdb copy is limited to in-frame clones, with some not included. The sample records under 100,000 clones, over 80% being singletons. Sequenced material: peripheral blood mononuclear cells (PBMCs), taken at baseline. The receptors shown here come from a human donor with classical Hodgkin lymphoma. The conserved cysteine and the conserved F or W are not part of the CDR3 here.

J gene	V gene	CDR3 protein
TRBJ1-4	TRBV2	ASSESGLTGGEKLF
TRBJ1-3	TRBV5-8	ASAAGARLSGNTIY
TRBJ2-1	TRBV18	ATQEGAGEQF
TRBJ1-2	TRBV29-1	SVDRKGIYGYT
TRBJ2-5	TRBV30	AWGGQGEETQY
TRBJ2-3	TRBV30	AWSTGTDTQY
TRBJ2-2	TRBV7-3	ASSLMGVAGELF
TRBJ1-1	TRBV7-9	ASSGIGSSFEAF
TRBJ2-3	TRBV19	ASSPGTAGTDTQY
TRBJ2-7	TRBV28	ASSASGQGIMYEQY
TRBJ2-7	TRBV7-2	ASSHPGTEQY
TRBJ2-7	TRBV19	ASREGPSSYEQY
TRBJ2-6	TRBV7-3	ASSSGEGISGANVLT
TRBJ2-7	TRBV28	ASSLVGALIEQY
TRBJ2-5	TRBV5-1	ASSLAGGQTQY
TRBJ2-1	TRBV28	ASTPSGYSSYNEQF
TRBJ2-1	TRBV7-3	ASSRLAGKNEQF
TRBJ1-2	TRBV5-4	ASSLVVGIDYGYT
TRBJ2-5	TRBV10-3	AISGFGAEETQY
TRBJ1-4	TRBV19	ASSISGREKLF
TRBJ1-1	TRBV6-5	ASSRPQGVNTEAF
TRBJ2-2	TRBV19	ASSIQTGGTGELF
TRBJ1-1	TRBV19	ASSLISYAGETDEAF
TRBJ2-2	TRBV14	ASSQRSGTGELF
TRBJ2-7	TRBV10-1	ASSPDGLVSSYEQY
TRBJ2-2	TRBV12-5	ASGLKVATNTGELF
TRBJ2-6	TRBV10-3	AISAALAGAGANVLT
TRBJ1-2	TRBV15	ATSRDYMGGYGYT
TRBJ2-5	TRBV7-8	ASSLVRGPQETQY
TRBJ2-2	TRBV5-1	ASSLQGVTGELF
TRBJ2-7	TRBV6-5	ASSGVPHRGSEQY
TRBJ2-3	TRBV2	ASRKRTGTTLTDTQY
TRBJ2-1	TRBV7-2	ASSAQRSYNEQF
TRBJ2-2	TRBV19	ASSRGVELF
TRBJ2-1	TRBV7-2	ASSPGVYNEQF
TRBJ1-1	TRBV9	ASSVDHGWSTEAF
TRBJ2-7	TRBV7-3	ASSPTGRGPYEQY
TRBJ1-3	TRBV27	ASSPGVLGNTIY
TRBJ1-2	TRBV19	ASSIEGTLSSYYGYT
TRBJ2-2	TRBV19	ASSATGATGELF
TRBJ1-1	TRBV10-2	ASVLGTEAF
TRBJ2-1	TRBV7-7	ASSLSPRGGYNEQF
TRBJ2-7	TRBV4-2	ASSHLAVSYEQY
TRBJ2-6	TRBV5-4	ASSLGDSSGANVLT
TRBJ2-5	TRBV7-9	ASSSRGGGLAVETQY
TRBJ2-7	TRBV19	ARITERESRREQY
TRBJ2-5	TRBV19	ASQRQGVETQY
TRBJ1-3	TRBV10-3	AISRGTGYSGNTIY
TRBJ2-1	TRBV2	ASRGPREGGDEQF
TRBJ2-2	TRBV5-1	ASSSGLLAGRGNTGELF
TRBJ2-4	TRBV27	ASSPGQGRNIQY
TRBJ2-3	TRBV5-4	ASSSPNTDTQY
TRBJ1-1	TRBV11-3	ASSFTGTEAF
TRBJ2-1	TRBV4-3	ASSQGLTSINEQF
TRBJ2-3	TRBV2	ASMSGVGGSTDTQY
TRBJ1-4	TRBV10-2	ASSDPLEGRAATNEKLF
TRBJ2-7	TRBV7-6	ASSNGLAGDRYEQY
TRBJ1-5	TRBV19	ASSTGGIGGRLGQPQH
TRBJ2-7	TRBV7-2	ASSLAGPQY